This T cell receptor (beta chain) was recovered during a study of shared clonotypes between healthy human individuals. Produced via immunoSEQ multiplex PCR; TCRdb's table is partial and in-frame only. Among more than 2 million clones listed, nearly 97% were seen once. The CDR3 spans 16 residues. The V segment lost 3 bases and the J segment 0 bases; nucleotides outside the gene matches: 8. Sequencing used naive CD4+ T cells sorted from blood. Subset indicated: CD45RA+ positively selected. The chain couples TRBV5-7 to TRBJ2-7; 8 positions agree with TRBD1. TRBV5-7 is filed as an ORF, its function uncertain. The receptor's source is a man aged 18 to 30 in good health. The CDR3 spells CASSWDGDRSSYEQYF. The DNA for the CDR3 is TGTGCCAGCAGCTGGGATGGGGACAGGTCCTCCTACGAGCAGTACTTC.